Shown below are 24 T cell receptor beta chains from a single sample sequenced in a study of blood T cell repertoires in COVID-19. Assay used: immunoSEQ multiplex PCR; TCRdb lists only in-frame clones, some missing. The table has 70,000 to 75,000 clones, roughly 80% seen once. The specimen sequenced was peripheral blood. Receptor source: a woman over 75 with active or convalescent COVID-19.

CDR3 coding DNA: TGTGCCAGCAGCCATTCGGAGTCAAATGGCTACACCTTC. The encoded protein is CASSHSESNGYTF. The genes are TRBV7-8 and TRBJ1-2; no reliable D call. Between the trimmed V and J ends, which lost 5 bases and 6 bases, there was a span of 13 bases. In germline, CDR1 is SGHVS, CDR2 FQNEAQ. CDR3 length: 13 amino acids.

In DNA form, the CDR3 reads TGTGCCAGCAGCTTAACGGCGTCTAGCGGGAGGACCGGGGAGCTGTTTTTT. Protein sequence: CASSLTASSGRTGELFF. V usage is TRBV7-3 and J usage is TRBJ2-2; 11 positions agree with TRBD2. V lost 0 bases and J lost 5; bases outside the gene matches: 5. The CDR3 is 17 amino acids. CDR1 and CDR2 from the germline V gene are SGHTA and FQGTGA. Full variable domain (remainder filled in from reference TRBV7-3 and TRBJ2-2): GAGVSQTPSNKVTEKGKYVELRCDPISGHTALYWYRQSLGQGPEFLIYFQGTGAADDSGLPNDRFFAVRPEGSVSTLKIQRTERGDSAVYLCASSLTASSGRTGELFFGEGSRLTVL.

The J gene is TRBJ2-2, the V gene TRBV7-2; the match to TRBD2 covers 10 bases. The CDR3 spans 15 residues. In germline, CDR1 is SGHTA, CDR2 FQGNSA. V trimming: 5 bases; J trimming: 8 bases; junction bases outside the gene matches: 8. This CDR3 is CASSILLAGKGELFF. CDR3 coding DNA: TGTGCCAGCAGCATTTTACTAGCGGGGAAAGGGGAGCTGTTTTTT.

In its sample, this clone was seen once. Here the CDR3 DNA reads TGTGCCAGCAGCCCCGGACCGGGGGGCCCTTTCCATGGCTACACCTTC. This gives the protein CASSPGPGGPFHGYTF. The V and J genes are TRBV5-5 and TRBJ1-2; tentatively, D is TRBD1 (6 bases). Trimming shortened V by 4 bases and J by 6 bases, and 22 bases separated the two germline ends. Per the germline V gene, CDR1 is SGHKS and CDR2 is YYEKEE (reference sequence). This CDR3 region has 16 residues.

The genes are TRBV2 and TRBJ2-1; 14 nucleotides line up with TRBD2. The germline gives CDR1 SNHLY, CDR2 FYNNEI. Trimming took 6 bases from V and 9 from J; bases not matched to a gene: 7. The CDR3 length is 15 residues. CDR3 nucleotides: TGTGCCAGCAGACTGACTAGCGGGGGGGCTCGTGAGCAGTTCTTC. This sequence encodes CASRLTSGGAREQFF.

V and J are TRBV25-1 and TRBJ1-2; D remains unclear. The CDR3 is made up of 14 amino acids. With 3 bases removed from V and 4 bases from J, the gap between germline ends came to 12 bases. CDR1 and CDR2 from the germline V gene are MGHDK and SYGVNS. CDR3 nucleotides: TGTGCCAGCAGTGATAATTCCGGGATCTATGGCTACACCTTC. Translated, it gives CASSDNSGIYGYTF.

V is TRBV4-1 and J is TRBJ2-1, with 7 bases that match TRBD2. The V segment lost 4 bases and the J segment 0 bases; nucleotides outside the gene matches: 6. This CDR3 is built from 16 residues. CDR1 is MGHRA and CDR2 is YSYEKL in the germline V gene. The CDR3 bases are TGCGCCAGCAGCCCAGGAGCGGGACGCTCCTACAATGAGCAGTTCTTC. Its translation is CASSPGAGRSYNEQFF.

V gene TRBV7-2 combines with J gene TRBJ1-2; D uncertain. Germline lookup yields CDR1 SGHTA and CDR2 FQGNSA. The V gene lost 1 base and the J gene lost 5 bases, with 14 bases spanning the gap. This CDR3 is 15 amino acids long. The CDR3 loop is CASSLDGGSLYGYTF. DNA of the CDR3: TGTGCCAGCAGCTTAGATGGAGGCTCCTTATATGGCTACACCTTC. Full variable domain (remainder filled in from reference TRBV7-2 and TRBJ1-2): GAGVSQSPSNKVTEKGKDVELRCDPISGHTALYWYRQSLGQGLEFLIYFQGNSAPDKSGLPSDRFSAERTGGSVSTLTIQRTQQEDSAVYLCASSLDGGSLYGYTFGSGTRLTVV.

V gene TRBV7-2 combines with J gene TRBJ2-7; 10 nucleotides agree with TRBD2. This CDR3 region has 16 residues. The J segment lost 1 base and the V segment lost 7 bases, leaving 10 bases of the junction unmatched. In germline, CDR1 is SGHTA, CDR2 FQGNSA. The CDR3 coding sequence is TGTGCCAGCACCCCGACCTGGACTAGCGGATCCTACGAGCAGTACTTC. Translated, it gives CASTPTWTSGSYEQYF.

V gene TRBV2 combines with J gene TRBJ2-2, with 10 bases that match TRBD2. Germline CDR1 is SNHLY and CDR2 is FYNNEI. The CDR3 length is 17 residues. The J segment lost 1 base and the V segment lost 5 bases, leaving 7 bases of the junction unmatched. For the CDR3, the DNA is TGTGCCAGCAGTTTCTATAGCGGGGGGATGAACACCGGGGAGCTGTTTTTT. Translated, it gives CASSFYSGGMNTGELFF.

V usage is TRBV5-1 and J usage is TRBJ1-1; tentatively, D is TRBD1 (5 bases). The CDR3 has 12 residues. V was cut by 4 bases and J by 4 bases, with 8 bases left in between. Germline CDR1 reads SGHRS; CDR2 reads YFSETQ. The CDR3 spells CASSQGSTEAFF. The DNA for the CDR3 is TGCGCCAGCAGCCAGGGATCCACTGAAGCTTTCTTT.

The rearrangement links TRBV28 to TRBJ2-7; no clear D. Per germline, CDR1 MDHEN and CDR2 SYDVKM. There are 15 residues in the CDR3. Trimming removed 3 bases from V and 3 bases from J, with 15 bases in between. The CDR3 DNA sequence: TGTGCCAGCAGTTTGAATTGGAGCAAGAACTACGAGCAGTACTTC. Translation: CASSLNWSKNYEQYF. Based on the CDR3 plus reference TRBV28 and TRBJ2-7, the full variable domain is DVKVTQSSRYLVKRTGEKVFLECVQDMDHENMFWYRQDPGLGLRLIYFSYDVKMKEKGDIPEGYSVSREKKERFSLILESASTNQTSMYLCASSLNWSKNYEQYFGPGTRLTVT.

This chain joins TRBV18 and TRBJ2-1, with a possible D match to TRBD2 (7 bases). The CDR3 is 17 amino acids. The germline V gene has CDR1 KGHSH and CDR2 LQKENI. The germline V and J ends were trimmed by 2 bases and 6 bases, with 20 bases remaining between them. CDR3 in DNA: TGTGCCAGCTCACCATCGGTGGGGGGGCTCCCGATCAATGAGCAGTTCTTC. The encoded protein is CASSPSVGGLPINEQFF.

This chain connects TRBV2 to TRBJ1-2; D possibly corresponds to TRBD1 (5 bases). There are 12 residues in the CDR3. Germline V lookup: CDR1 SNHLY, CDR2 FYNNEI. Trimming took 7 bases from V and 7 from J, leaving 13 bases between them. CDR3 residues: CASKSGMGGYTF. CDR3 coding DNA: TGTGCCAGCAAGTCAGGGATGGGTGGCTACACCTTC.

The chain recombines TRBV3-1 (or the pseudogene TRBV3-2) with TRBJ2-7, with D perhaps matching TRBD1 (7 bases). V lost 5 bases and J 2 bases, leaving 13 bases between the germline ends. CDR3 length: 14 amino acids. Germline V gene lookup returns CDR1 LGHDT and CDR2 YNNKEL (reference sequence). This CDR3 reads CASSDQGGPYEQYF. CDR3 DNA: TGTGCCAGCAGCGATCAGGGGGGCCCCTACGAGCAGTACTTC.

This rearrangement joins TRBV30 to TRBJ2-5, with TRBD1 identical over 7 bases. Losses at the gene ends were 1 base for V and 2 bases for J; bases not matched to a gene: 4. The CDR3 sequence is 14 residues long. Looked up from germline, CDR1 is GTSNPN and CDR2 is SVGIG (reference sequence). CDR3 sequence (DNA): TGTGCCTGGAGTGAGGGGACAGTACAAGAGACCCAGTACTTC. This translates into CAWSEGTVQETQYF.

This clone appeared a few times. This chain uses TRBV5-1 with TRBJ2-7, with TRBD1 matching over 8 bases. The CDR3 length is 14 residues. Losses at the gene ends were 3 bases for V and 2 bases for J; bases not matched to a gene: 4. Germline-derived CDR1 and CDR2 are SGHRS and YFSETQ. In nucleotides, the CDR3 is TGCGCCAGCAGCTCAGGGGACAGGACCTACGAGCAGTACTTC. It is translated as CASSSGDRTYEQYF.

The CDR3 reads CASSVASIAGGQTEQFF. The CDR3 bases are TGTGCCAGCAGCGTAGCGTCCATAGCGGGGGGGCAGACTGAGCAGTTCTTC. The chain uses TRBV9 and TRBJ2-1; 11 bases are shared with TRBD2. Germline V gene data show CDR1 as SGDLS and CDR2 as YYNGEE. Unmatched junction bases numbered 11, after V lost 0 bases and J lost 9 bases. This CDR3 region has 17 residues.

The chain employs TRBV21-1 and TRBJ1-6; the table's D gene call, TRBD1, was not cross checked with the DNA. TRBV21-1 is a recognized pseudogene. The CDR3 consists of 14 residues. The CDR3 DNA reads TGTGCCAGCACCATGGACAGGGAAGGTTCACCCCTCCACTTT. Its translation is CASTMDREGSPLHF.

The genes are TRBV7-2 and TRBJ2-1, with 7 bases fitting TRBD2. Trimming removed 4 bases from V and 9 bases from J; junction bases left unmatched: 15. Looked up from germline, CDR1 is SGHTA and CDR2 is FQGNSA. There are 16 residues in the CDR3. CDR3 DNA: TGTGCCAGCAGCTGGACTAGTGGCCCGGAGTCTGGTGAGCAGTTCTTC. Its translation is CASSWTSGPESGEQFF.

The chain has TRBV10-2 and TRBJ1-2; D is uncertain. The length of the CDR3 is 14 residues. Germline CDR1 WSHSY, CDR2 SAAADI. V was clipped by 0 bases and J by 2 bases, with 7 bases between them. The CDR3 sequence: CASSESGTNYGYTF. CDR3 coding DNA: TGCGCCAGCAGTGAGTCGGGCACAAACTATGGCTACACCTTC.

The chain employs TRBV7-9 and TRBJ1-2, with TRBD1 matching over 7 bases. CDR1 and CDR2 (germline): SEHNR, FQNEAQ (reference sequence). CDR3 length equals 11 residues. J lost 11 bases, V lost 1 base, and 1 base had no gene match. The CDR3 bases are TGTGCCAGCAGCTTAGGCAGGGGGTACACCTTC. This sequence encodes CASSLGRGYTF. The variable domain in full, completed from reference TRBV7-9 and TRBJ1-2, reads DTGVSQNPRHKITKRGQNVTFRCDPISEHNRLYWYRQTLGQGPEFLTYFQNEAQLEKSRLLSDRFSAERPKGSFSTLEIQRTEQGDSAMYLCASSLGRGYTFGSGTRLTVV.

The J gene is TRBJ2-1, the V gene TRBV9; 11 bases map to TRBD2. This CDR3 has 15 amino acids. V gave up 4 bases and J gave up 7 bases; unmatched junction bases: 7. CDR1 SGDLS and CDR2 YYNGEE come from the germline V gene. The CDR3 loop reads CASSPTSGRGNEQFF. CDR3 bases: TGTGCCAGCAGCCCAACTAGCGGGAGAGGGAATGAGCAGTTCTTC.

The chain recombines TRBV6-5 with TRBJ1-3; D is unclear. Between the trimmed V and J ends, which lost 6 bases and 0 bases, there was a span of 12 bases. Germline CDR1 reads MNHEY; CDR2 reads SVGAGI. CDR3 length equals 15 residues. DNA of the CDR3: TGTGCCAGCAGCCGTATTCTTATCTCTGGAAACACCATATATTTT. Amino acids: CASSRILISGNTIYF.